This TCR beta chain was recovered during a study of blood T cell repertoires in COVID-19. Background on the study: COVID-19 samples, acute and convalescent, were from the United States, Italy and Spain. From T cells, B-cell-depleted T cells, or PBMCs came the material, which was cDNA or gDNA.

In the original processing: It was from reference gene primer amplification that nucleated cell counts were estimated. Generated by immunoSEQ multiplex PCR, the TCRdb table keeps only in-frame clones and is missing some. D and trimming come from the DNA, and the V and J calls and clone size come from that table. The sample lists 90,000 to 100,000 clones; 82% were seen once. The TCR originated in an elderly man with acute or convalescent COVID-19. The sequenced sample consisted of peripheral blood.

The CDR3 sequence: CASSLQGNYGYTF. The CDR3 DNA sequence: TGTGCCAGCAGCCTACAGGGGAACTATGGCTACACCTTC. The rearrangement joins TRBV13 to TRBJ1-2; 7 bases match TRBD1. Germline CDR1 PRHDT, CDR2 FYEKMQ (reference sequence). Trimming cost V 5 bases and J 2 bases; bases outside gene matches: 2. This CDR3 contains 13 residues. The full variable domain, rest sourced from reference TRBV13 and TRBJ1-2, is AAGVIQSPRHLIKEKRETATLKCYPIPRHDTVYWYQQGPGQDPQFLISFYEKMQSDKGSIPDRFSAQQFSDYHSELNMSSLELGDSALYFCASSLQGNYGYTFGSGTRLTVV.